One sample yielded the 28 T cell receptor beta chains listed below, sequenced in a study of T cells after yellow fever vaccination (dated by TCRdb to the late 2010s). Library preparation employed 5' RACE. Sequenced on an Illumina HiSeq 2500. TCRdb passed the public sequencing reads through fastp at Q25 and MiXCR, retaining productive beta sequences. Rows matching on CDR3 protein sequence are summarized as one entry with the most common DNA and genes. Here the sample has hundreds of thousands of distinct CDR3 sequences; about 12% occur a single time. Under 15% of the sample comes from the top ten. In light of the paper, this sample's treatment or condition label describes: live attenuated yellow fever vaccine strain. This specimen consisted of PBMCs, obtained on the day of the yellow fever booster vaccination. These receptors all stem from a man younger than 45 who received the YFV17D yellow fever vaccine.

The chain is built from TRBV5-1 and TRBJ2-1; 12 positions agree with TRBD2. V lost 2 bases to trimming and J lost 3 bases; unmatched junction nucleotides: 6. Germline V gives CDR1 SGHRS, CDR2 YFSETQ. There are 17 residues in the CDR3. DNA for the CDR3: TGCGCCAGCAGCTTCGGACTAGCGGGATCCGGCTACAATGAGCAGTTCTTC. It specifies CASSFGLAGSGYNEQFF.

The chain combines TRBV29-1 with TRBJ2-2; 9 nucleotides agree with TRBD1. CDR3 length: 14 residues. CDR1 SQVTM and CDR2 ANQGSEA come from the germline V gene. V shed 5 bases and J 6 bases; nucleotides not matched to a gene: 7. In DNA, the CDR3 is TGCAGCGTTCCGGGACAGGGTGTACCCGGGGAGCTGTTTTTT. It yields the protein CSVPGQGVPGELFF.

This clonotype occurred many times. V gene TRBV7-2 combines with J gene TRBJ2-2; D remains ambiguous. V was trimmed by 0 bases and J by 4 bases, leaving 6 bases between them. CDR3 length equals 14 residues. Germline CDR1 SGHTA, CDR2 FQGNSA. The CDR3 loop is CASSLARGTGELFF. For the CDR3, the DNA is TGTGCCAGCAGCTTAGCGAGAGGCACCGGGGAGCTGTTTTTT.

The rearrangement links TRBV10-1 to TRBJ1-1; 9 nucleotides match TRBD1. The germline CDR1 and CDR2 sequences are WNHNN and SYGVQD (reference sequence). The ends lost 5 bases at V and 4 bases at J; junction bases unmatched: 5. The CDR3 length is 14 residues. CDR3 DNA: TGCGCCAGCAGTAGGGACAGGGATCGCACTGAAGCTTTCTTT. As protein: CASSRDRDRTEAFF.

This clonotype has more than one count but fewer than ten. V gene TRBV7-2 combines with J gene TRBJ2-7; TRBD2 aligns across 9 bases. Trimming at V came to 1 base and at J to 0 bases, leaving 1 base not matched to a gene. The CDR3 has 15 amino acids. In germline, CDR1 is SGHTA, CDR2 FQGNSA. Here the CDR3 DNA reads TGTGCCAGCAGCTTAGGACTAGCGGTCTCCTACGAGCAGTACTTC. Translating gives CASSLGLAVSYEQYF.

This chain links TRBV3-1 with TRBJ2-3, with D maybe TRBD1 (7 bases). Trimming took 4 bases from V and 8 from J, leaving 16 bases between them. Germline V gene sequence: CDR1 LGHDT, CDR2 YNNKEL (reference sequence). This CDR3 has 14 amino acids. For the CDR3, the DNA is TGTGCCAGCAGCCGCGGGACAGTGTACATTACGCAGTATTTT. This translates into CASSRGTVYITQYF.

The V and J genes are TRBV5-1 and TRBJ1-6; unclear D gene. This CDR3 region has 17 residues. V was cut by 0 bases and J by 8 bases, with 18 bases left in between. CDR1 and CDR2 from the germline V gene are SGHRS and YFSETQ. The CDR3 reads CASSLASTVALDSPLHF. CDR3 nucleotide sequence: TGCGCCAGCAGCTTGGCCAGTACCGTCGCATTGGATTCACCCCTCCACTTT. The full variable domain, with the rest looked up from reference TRBV5-1 and TRBJ1-6, is KAGVTQTPRYLIKTRGQQVTLSCSPISGHRSVSWYQQTPGQGLQFLFEYFSETQRNKGNFPGRFSGRQFSNSRSEMNVSTLELGDSALYLCASSLASTVALDSPLHFGNGTRLTVT.

The chain employs TRBV25-1 and TRBJ1-1; 8 bases align to TRBD1. Germline V lookup: CDR1 MGHDK, CDR2 SYGVNS. After removal of 8 bases from V and 3 bases from J, the junction contained 2 bases not matched to a gene. This CDR3 is 12 amino acids long. Written as DNA, the CDR3 is TGTGCCAGCCGACAGGGGTACACTGAAGCTTTCTTT. Its translation: CASRQGYTEAFF.

This clonotype was detected a few times. The rearrangement uses TRBV13 and TRBJ2-7, with a possible D match to TRBD2 (5 bases). The CDR3 extends over 14 amino acids. Germline V CDR1 and CDR2: PRHDT, FYEKMQ (reference sequence). V lost 1 base and J 4 bases, leaving 11 bases between the germline ends. The CDR3 loop is CASSLVGLMYEQYF. As DNA, the CDR3 is TGTGCCAGCAGCTTAGTCGGACTTATGTACGAGCAGTACTTC.

The table lists this clonotype with many counts. The genes are TRBV5-1 and TRBJ1-6, with 10 nucleotides matching TRBD1. CDR3 length equals 16 residues. J lost 5 bases, V lost 4 bases, and 6 bases had no gene match. The germline CDR1 and CDR2 sequences are SGHRS and YFSETQ. CDR3 residues: CASSPYGTGDNSPLHF. The CDR3 DNA reads as TGCGCCAGCAGCCCCTACGGGACAGGGGATAATTCACCCCTCCACTTT.

This clonotype was detected only a few times. The chain couples TRBV7-3 to TRBJ2-3; weak D call: TRBD2 (6 bases). The germline V gene encodes CDR1 SGHTA and CDR2 FQGTGA. The CDR3 has 14 residues. V lost 5 bases and J 0 bases, leaving 9 bases between the germline ends. Here the CDR3 reads CASSMTRSTDTQYF. CDR3 DNA: TGTGCCAGCAGCATGACTAGGAGCACAGATACGCAGTATTTT.

The sample holds many counts of this clonotype. The chain carries TRBV7-2 and TRBJ2-2; D is possibly TRBD1 (6 bases). Germline V gene lookup returns CDR1 SGHTA and CDR2 FQGNSA. The V and J ends lost 5 bases and 6 bases respectively, with 13 bases between them. The CDR3 loop spans 14 amino acids. The CDR3 DNA is TGTGCCAGCAGCCTAAGGGACATTCCCGGGGAGCTGTTTTTT. Protein product: CASSLRDIPGELFF.

V gene TRBV20-1 combines with J gene TRBJ2-2; D could derive from TRBD1 or TRBD2 (5 bases each). Germline V lookup: CDR1 DFQATT, CDR2 SNEGSKA (reference sequence). The CDR3 has 13 amino acids. V lost 3 bases to trimming and J lost 6 bases, with 11 bases between them. CDR3 in DNA: TGCAGTGCTAGCGGGACGCCGTCCGGGGAGCTGTTTTTT. Its protein is CSASGTPSGELFF.

This chain connects TRBV7-9 to TRBJ2-7; D unresolved. The CDR3 is made up of 11 amino acids. The V end lost 5 bases, the J end lost 7 bases, and 9 bases lay between the germline ends. In germline, CDR1 is SEHNR, CDR2 FQNEAQ (reference sequence). CDR3 coding DNA: TGTGCCAGCAGCCCGCTAAAGGAGCAGTACTTC. Its protein is CASSPLKEQYF. The entire variable domain, with the rest obtained from reference TRBV7-9 and TRBJ2-7, is as follows: DTGVSQNPRHKITKRGQNVTFRCDPISEHNRLYWYRQTLGQGPEFLTYFQNEAQLEKSRLLSDRFSAERPKGSFSTLEIQRTEQGDSAMYLCASSPLKEQYFGPGTRLTVT.

This clonotype has just a few counts. The rearrangement joins TRBV20-1 to TRBJ1-1, with D uncertain. Germline V gene lookup returns CDR1 DFQATT and CDR2 SNEGSKA (reference sequence). CDR3 size: 15 residues. Trimming removed 0 bases from V and 3 bases from J, with 14 bases in between. CDR3 amino acids: CSARESRVGDTEAFF. Here the CDR3 DNA reads TGCAGTGCTAGAGAATCGAGGGTAGGAGACACTGAAGCTTTCTTT.

In regard to this clonotype: This is likely a read error, given that the CDR3 carries no conserved phenylalanine or tryptophan at its end. J is TRBJ2-2 and V is TRBV7-6, with 7 bases lining up with TRBD1. With 3 bases clipped from V and 3 bases from J, the junction kept 4 bases outside the gene matches. The CDR3 runs 15 residues. Germline V gives CDR1 SGHVS, CDR2 FNYEAQ. CDR3 sequence reads: CASSLGRGYTGELFS. The CDR3 nucleotides are TGTGCCAGCAGCTTGGGCAGGGGGTACACCGGGGAGCTGTTTTCT.

This clonotype was seen repeatedly, ten times or more. The V call is TRBV5-1, the J call TRBJ1-5, with D possibly TRBD1 on 6 matching bases. Trimming removed 4 bases at V and 5 bases at J, with 13 bases between. The CDR3 totals 14 residues. Germline CDR1 is SGHRS and CDR2 is YFSETQ. CDR3 sequence (DNA): TGCGCCAGCAGCCCGAGGGGGGGAGATCAGCCCCAGCATTTT. Its protein product is CASSPRGGDQPQHF. The full variable domain, completed using reference TRBV5-1 and TRBJ1-5, is KAGVTQTPRYLIKTRGQQVTLSCSPISGHRSVSWYQQTPGQGLQFLFEYFSETQRNKGNFPGRFSGRQFSNSRSEMNVSTLELGDSALYLCASSPRGGDQPQHFGDGTRLSIL.

The table lists this clonotype with a few counts. J is TRBJ2-3 and V is TRBV7-9; TRBD1 aligns across 8 bases. Trimming took 5 bases from V and 3 from J; bases not matched to a gene: 10. Germline values: CDR1 SEHNR, CDR2 FQNEAQ (reference sequence). The CDR3 covers 16 residues. The CDR3 DNA follows: TGTGCCAGCAGCCCTCCCCGGGACAGGTTTACAGATACGCAGTATTTT. Translated, it gives CASSPPRDRFTDTQYF.

The chain uses TRBV30 and TRBJ2-7; TRBD1 or TRBD2 may be the D gene (6 bases each). The CDR3 has 14 residues. Germline lookup yields CDR1 GTSNPN and CDR2 SVGIG (reference sequence). V shed 0 bases and J shed 6 bases, with 15 bases lying between them. DNA of the CDR3: TGTGCCTGGAGTGTACAGGGAGGTTGGGGCGAGCAGTACTTC. It encodes CAWSVQGGWGEQYF.

The table lists this clonotype with a few counts. CDR3 in amino acids: CASSQISLKTSAKNIQYF. The CDR3 DNA is TGCGCCAGCAGTCAAATCTCCCTAAAGACATCAGCCAAAAACATTCAGTACTTC. The chain carries TRBV23-1 and TRBJ2-4, with D unresolved. TRBV23-1 is annotated as an ORF whose role is uncertain. V gave up 2 bases and J gave up 0 bases, with 17 bases separating them. This CDR3 is built from 18 residues.

The genes are TRBV10-3 and TRBJ2-7; the match to TRBD1 covers 9 bases. J lost 0 bases, V lost 4 bases, and 4 bases had no gene match. Germline V gives CDR1 ENHRY, CDR2 SYGVKD. This CDR3 contains 15 residues. CDR3 coding DNA: TGTGCCATCAGTGCCGGGACAGGGCTCTCCTACGAGCAGTACTTC. It is translated as CAISAGTGLSYEQYF.

The chain joins TRBV10-2 to TRBJ2-7; 7 bases map to TRBD2. Germline V gene sequence: CDR1 WSHSY, CDR2 SAAADI. CDR3 length equals 15 residues. Germline trimming cut 7 bases from V and 1 base from J; bases unmatched to any gene: 10. CDR3: CASTERGGVSYEQYF. Here the CDR3 DNA reads TGCGCCAGCACCGAGCGGGGAGGAGTGTCCTACGAGCAGTACTTC.

The chain couples TRBV11-2 to TRBJ2-7, with D unclear. Trimming removed 2 bases at V and 2 bases at J, with 13 bases between. This CDR3 contains 15 residues. Per germline, CDR1 SGHAT and CDR2 FQNNGV. CDR3 loop: CASSLLPQPTYEQYF. The CDR3 DNA sequence: TGTGCCAGCAGCTTACTACCCCAGCCTACCTACGAGCAGTACTTC. Full variable domain (outside the CDR3, taken from reference TRBV11-2 and TRBJ2-7): EAGVAQSPRYKIIEKRQSVAFWCNPISGHATLYWYQQILGQGPKLLIQFQNNGVVDDSQLPKDRFSAERLKGVDSTLKIQPAKLEDSAVYLCASSLLPQPTYEQYFGPGTRLTVT.

This clonotype was observed a few times. V is TRBV20-1 and J is TRBJ2-5, with 8 bases aligning to TRBD2. CDR1 DFQATT and CDR2 SNEGSKA come from the germline V gene (reference sequence). Trimming cost V 2 bases and J 4 bases; bases outside gene matches: 12. CDR3 size: 16 residues. The CDR3 nucleotides are TGCAGTGCTAGACACACGGGTAGCGGGGCAACAGAGACCCAGTACTTC. It translates to CSARHTGSGATETQYF.

The chain joins TRBV3-1 to TRBJ1-2, with TRBD1 matching 11 bases. V shed 4 bases and J 6 bases; nucleotides not matched to a gene: 7. Germline V lookup: CDR1 LGHDT, CDR2 YNNKEL (reference sequence). This CDR3 spans 15 amino acids. Here the CDR3 DNA reads TGTGCCAGCAGCCCACGGACAGGGGGCGAGGATGGCTACACCTTC. Residues: CASSPRTGGEDGYTF.

This clonotype came up many times. The chain couples TRBV5-1 to TRBJ1-4; D is unclear. Germline-derived CDR1 and CDR2 are SGHRS and YFSETQ. Trimming shortened V by 0 bases and J by 2 bases, and 8 bases separated the two germline ends. This CDR3 has 15 residues. The CDR3 sequence is CASSLELATNEKLFF. In DNA form, the CDR3 reads TGCGCCAGCAGCTTGGAGTTGGCCACTAATGAAAAACTGTTTTTT.

The V and J genes are TRBV19 and TRBJ2-1, with 8 bases aligning to TRBD2. The germline V gene encodes CDR1 LNHDA and CDR2 SQIVND (reference sequence). V shed 5 bases, J shed 0 bases, and the junction held 9 bases outside the gene matches. The CDR3 is 17 amino acids. The CDR3 DNA is TGTGCCAGTAGTCCATATAGCGGGACCCACTCCTACAATGAGCAGTTCTTC. Translated, it gives CASSPYSGTHSYNEQFF.

In its sample, this clonotype was seen a few times. This chain joins TRBV12-3 or TRBV12-4 and TRBJ1-5; D might be TRBD1 (5 bases). This CDR3 is 13 amino acids long. V was trimmed by 2 bases and J by 6 bases, leaving 8 bases between them. CDR3 loop: CASSLSGVQPQHF. The CDR3 coding sequence is TGTGCCAGCAGTTTATCGGGGGTTCAGCCCCAGCATTTT.